Shown below are 16 T cell receptor beta chains from a single sample sequenced in a study of blood T cell repertoires in COVID-19. This table comes from immunoSEQ multiplex PCR, and its TCRdb copy is limited to in-frame clones, with some not included. Altogether 250,000 to 350,000 clones are present, approximately 90% being singletons, with the ten largest covering around 2.9%. Specimen: peripheral blood. These receptors were taken from a woman in her twenties or thirties with active or convalescent COVID-19.

This chain joins TRBV5-1 and TRBJ2-1; no clear D gene. The CDR3 sequence is 15 residues long. Deletions cut 4 bases from V and 0 bases from J, with 11 bases between. Germline loops: CDR1 SGHRS, CDR2 YFSETQ. In DNA, the CDR3 is TGCGCCAGCAGCCCCGACAAGCCCTCCTACAATGAGCAGTTCTTC. Translated, it gives CASSPDKPSYNEQFF.

The chain carries TRBV7-3 and TRBJ2-3, with 8 bases identical to TRBD1. Germline V gene sequence: CDR1 SGHTA, CDR2 FQGTGA. Trimming at V came to 4 bases and at J to 1 base, leaving 4 bases not matched to a gene. The CDR3 contains 15 residues. The CDR3 is CASSSGQGRTDTQYF. The CDR3 nucleotides are TGTGCCAGCAGCTCCGGACAGGGCCGCACAGATACGCAGTATTTT. Variable domain in full (rest from reference TRBV7-3 and TRBJ2-3): GAGVSQTPSNKVTEKGKYVELRCDPISGHTALYWYRQSLGQGPEFLIYFQGTGAADDSGLPNDRFFAVRPEGSVSTLKIQRTERGDSAVYLCASSSGQGRTDTQYFGPGTRLTVL.

The chain combines TRBV7-2 with TRBJ2-7; D may be TRBD1 (6 bases). Trimming took off 5 bases at V and 0 bases at J, with 11 bases between the two ends. Germline CDR1 is SGHTA and CDR2 is FQGNSA. This CDR3 has 14 residues. The CDR3 loop is CASSVDRTSYEQYF. The CDR3 coding sequence is TGTGCCAGCAGCGTAGACAGGACCTCCTACGAGCAGTACTTC.

This clone was recorded a few times. The rearrangement links TRBV7-2 to TRBJ2-5; D might be TRBD1 (5 bases). Germline V CDR1 and CDR2: SGHTA, FQGNSA. The CDR3 contains 15 residues. The V end was cut by 5 bases, the J end by 0 bases, with 13 bases between. CDR3 sequence (DNA): TGTGCCAGCAGCCACAGGCCCTTGTACCAAGAGACCCAGTACTTC. It translates to CASSHRPLYQETQYF. The full variable domain, its missing parts supplied by reference TRBV7-2 and TRBJ2-5, is GAGVSQSPSNKVTEKGKDVELRCDPISGHTALYWYRQSLGQGLEFLIYFQGNSAPDKSGLPSDRFSAERTGGSVSTLTIQRTQQEDSAVYLCASSHRPLYQETQYFGPGTRLLVL.

The rearrangement links TRBV5-1 to TRBJ1-1; no clear D. The CDR3 is made up of 16 amino acids. In germline, CDR1 is SGHRS, CDR2 YFSETQ. Trimming removed 0 bases at V and 6 bases at J, with 18 bases between. The CDR3 spells CASSLDGGRGFSEAFF. CDR3 bases: TGCGCCAGCAGCTTGGATGGAGGGCGCGGATTTTCTGAAGCTTTCTTT.

The chain is built from TRBV28 and TRBJ1-5; D is unclear. CDR3 length equals 12 residues. CDR1 and CDR2 (germline): MDHEN, SYDVKM. The V and J ends lost 8 bases and 4 bases respectively, with 9 bases between them. CDR3 DNA sequence: TGTGCCAGCCGCCGGGGAAATCAGCCCCAGCATTTT. Amino acids: CASRRGNQPQHF.

This clone appeared a few times. The rearrangement links TRBV5-4 to TRBJ2-7, with a weak D call TRBD1 (6 bases). CDR1 SGHNT and CDR2 YYREEE come from the germline V gene (reference sequence). V shed 4 bases and J shed 3 bases, with 14 bases lying between them. The CDR3 loop spans 14 amino acids. The DNA of the CDR3 is TGTGCCAGCAGCGAGTCCGGGACACACTACGAGCAGTACTTC. It codes for CASSESGTHYEQYF.

The chain has TRBV20-1 and TRBJ1-1, with D perhaps matching TRBD1 (6 bases). Germline CDR1 DFQATT, CDR2 SNEGSKA (reference sequence). V was pared by 3 bases and J by 0 bases, with 14 bases between. This CDR3 has 15 amino acids. The DNA for the CDR3 is TGCAGTGCTAGTCACAGGGTCAACATGAACACTGAAGCTTTCTTT. Residues: CSASHRVNMNTEAFF.

The V call is TRBV7-9, the J call TRBJ2-1; 10 bases match TRBD2. Germline V gives CDR1 SEHNR, CDR2 FQNEAQ (reference sequence). The J segment lost 10 bases and the V segment lost 2 bases, leaving 5 bases of the junction unmatched. The CDR3 consists of 14 residues. This CDR3 is CASSLTSGDGEQFF. The CDR3 coding sequence is TGTGCCAGCAGCTTAACTAGCGGGGACGGGGAGCAGTTCTTC. Together with reference TRBV7-9 and TRBJ2-1, the CDR3 gives the full variable domain: DTGVSQNPRHKITKRGQNVTFRCDPISEHNRLYWYRQTLGQGPEFLTYFQNEAQLEKSRLLSDRFSAERPKGSFSTLEIQRTEQGDSAMYLCASSLTSGDGEQFFGPGTRLTVL.

About this clone: This specimen includes other DNA sequences encoding the same CDR3. This rearrangement joins TRBV30 to TRBJ2-5; D is ambiguous. The CDR3 sequence is 10 residues long. Germline values: CDR1 GTSNPN, CDR2 SVGIG (reference sequence). The V and J ends lost 2 bases and 5 bases respectively, with 3 bases between them. The CDR3 reads CAWSRETQYF. CDR3 nucleotide sequence: TGTGCCTGGAGTCGGGAGACCCAGTACTTC.

This sequence joins TRBV27 and TRBJ2-3; D is undetermined. Deletions cut 7 bases from V and 2 bases from J, with 16 bases between. The CDR3 length is 15 residues. Germline assignment: CDR1 MNHEY and CDR2 SMNVEV (reference sequence). The CDR3, as DNA: TGTGCCAGCACCACGCAACACCGTAACACAGATACGCAGTATTTT. As protein: CASTTQHRNTDTQYF.

The sample holds one count of this clone. The chain has TRBV2 and TRBJ1-5; TRBD1 is a possible D gene (5 bases). Germline CDR1 is SNHLY and CDR2 is FYNNEI. This CDR3 spans 13 amino acids. V was trimmed by 5 bases and J by 7 bases, leaving 12 bases between them. CDR3 sequence (DNA): TGTGCCAGCAGTTGGGGGGAGGAACAGCCCCAGCATTTT. It translates to CASSWGEEQPQHF.

The chain has TRBV6-2 or TRBV6-3 and TRBJ1-4; no reliable D call. The CDR3 is made up of 14 amino acids. Trimming shortened V by 5 bases and J by 8 bases, and 15 bases separated the two germline ends. Germline assignment: CDR1 MNHEY and CDR2 SVGEGT. CDR3 nucleotide sequence: TGTGCCAGCAGTACCCGCTACGGAGGGGAAAAACTGTTTTTT. It translates to CASSTRYGGEKLFF.

J is TRBJ2-6 and V is TRBV11-3; 9 bases agree with TRBD1. This CDR3 has 20 amino acids. Germline V CDR1 and CDR2: SGHNT, YENEEA. V was clipped by 0 bases and J by 0 bases; unmatched bases: 9. The CDR3 nucleotides read TGTGCCAGCAGCTTAGATCGGTGGGGGACAGGGAGCTCTGGGGCCAACGTCCTGACTTTC. As protein: CASSLDRWGTGSSGANVLTF.

This chain joins TRBV7-8 and TRBJ1-1, with 8 bases fitting TRBD1. Germline V lookup: CDR1 SGHVS, CDR2 FQNEAQ. V gave up 2 bases and J gave up 4 bases; unmatched junction bases: 3. The CDR3 totals 14 residues. CDR3: CASSLTQGGTEAFF. DNA for the CDR3: TGTGCCAGCAGCTTAACACAGGGGGGCACTGAAGCTTTCTTT.

The chain has TRBV6-2 or TRBV6-3 and TRBJ2-2; D may be TRBD1 (5 bases). The V gene's germline CDR1 is MNHEY and CDR2 SVGEGT. V lost 5 bases and J 3 bases, leaving 13 bases between the germline ends. This CDR3 contains 15 residues. The CDR3 reads CASSPLDTYTGELFF. The CDR3 DNA follows: TGTGCCAGCAGTCCCCTGGACACATACACCGGGGAGCTGTTTTTT.